The 15 T cell receptor beta chains reported below all come from one sample, sequenced in a study of CD8 T cells in ankylosing spondylitis. Study findings and constraints: Roughly eight highly homologous variants made up a TCR beta motif that seemed to typify ankylosing spondylitis blood.

Each CDR3 protein is one row after TCRdb ran MiXCR on the 5' RACE reads. The sample includes just under 550,000 distinct CDR3 sequences, more than 9.5% of them seen just once. Their specific antigens are unknown. The sequenced sample was blood, either unsorted or a sorted T cell fraction (not recorded which). Receptors were obtained from a male donor with ankylosing spondylitis.

This clonotype has a count of ten or more. The CDR3 nucleotides are TGTGCCAGCAGCCAAGATATCGGTATAAGCTCCTACAATGAGCAGTTCTTC. Amino acid sequence: CASSQDIGISSYNEQFF. This chain joins TRBV14 and TRBJ2-1; D uncertain. CDR3 size: 17 residues. Trimming left V 0 bases short and J 0 bases short, with 12 bases between. Germline lookup yields CDR1 SGHDN and CDR2 FVKESK.

This clonotype was observed many times. The rearrangement links TRBV12-3 or TRBV12-4 to TRBJ1-2; 8 bases line up with TRBD1. The J segment lost 4 bases and the V segment lost 6 bases, leaving 10 bases of the junction unmatched. The CDR3 spans 15 residues. CDR3 DNA sequence: TGTGCCAGCAGCCCGGGGACAGGCTCGGCCTATGGCTACACCTTC. It encodes CASSPGTGSAYGYTF.

This clonotype was seen repeatedly, ten times or more. The chain carries TRBV29-1 and TRBJ2-3; D possibly corresponds to TRBD1 (5 bases). Germline lookup yields CDR1 SQVTM and CDR2 ANQGSEA. The CDR3 is made up of 13 amino acids. The V and J ends lost 3 bases and 2 bases respectively, with 9 bases between them. The CDR3 loop reads CSVEGRYTDTQYF. The CDR3 DNA is TGCAGCGTTGAGGGGCGGTACACAGATACGCAGTATTTT.

There are a few counts of this clonotype. This sequence joins TRBV21-1 and TRBJ1-6; the table's D call, TRBD1, has no DNA check behind it. TRBV21-1 is tagged as a pseudogene. The CDR3 loop spans 14 amino acids. CDR3 amino acids: CASSGEAAESPLHF. The CDR3 DNA sequence: TGTGCCAGCAGCGGAGAGGCGGCAGAATCACCCCTCCACTTT.

This clonotype was seen a few times. The chain links TRBV27 to TRBJ2-2; D remains unclear. Trimming stripped 3 bases from V and 7 bases from J, with 24 bases between. Germline V gene lookup returns CDR1 MNHEY and CDR2 SMNVEV (reference sequence). CDR3 length equals 18 residues. CDR3 bases: TGTGCCAGCAGTTTTTCCCTCTACACCCTTGAGCGTGTCGGGGAGCTGTTTTTT. It codes for CASSFSLYTLERVGELFF.

Many counts were recorded for this clonotype. This chain joins TRBV7-9 and TRBJ2-5; D possibly corresponds to TRBD2 (6 bases). The germline V gene has CDR1 SEHNR and CDR2 FQNEAQ (reference sequence). V was trimmed by 3 bases and J by 2 bases, leaving 13 bases between them. The CDR3 runs to 15 residues. The CDR3 DNA reads TGTGCCAGCAGCTTGAGAGTCGGGAGTCAAGAGACCCAGTACTTC. It encodes CASSLRVGSQETQYF.

This clonotype was counted at least ten times. J is TRBJ2-1 and V is TRBV20-1; D uncertain. Per germline, CDR1 DFQATT and CDR2 SNEGSKA (reference sequence). This CDR3 region has 15 residues. Between the trimmed V and J ends, which lost 0 bases and 0 bases, there was a span of 9 bases. The DNA of the CDR3 is TGCAGTGCTAGAGATCCGGCGAGCTCCTACAATGAGCAGTTCTTC. As protein: CSARDPASSYNEQFF.

The chain employs TRBV12-3 or TRBV12-4 and TRBJ1-3; weak D call: TRBD1 (5 bases). This CDR3 has 18 amino acids. Trimming left V 3 bases short and J 0 bases short, with 18 bases between. DNA of the CDR3: TGTGCCAGCAGTTTGTTGGGGGGGTTTGCCTTCTCTGGAAACACCATATATTTT. Its translation is CASSLLGGFAFSGNTIYF.

This chain joins TRBV5-1 and TRBJ2-1; 8 nucleotides align to TRBD2. This CDR3 comprises 16 residues. V trimming: 0 bases; J trimming: 8 bases; junction bases outside the gene matches: 10. The germline CDR1 and CDR2 sequences are SGHRS and YFSETQ. CDR3 coding DNA: TGCGCCAGCAGCTTGGGGTTAGGGACTAGTTCGGATGAGCAGTTCTTC. Its translation: CASSLGLGTSSDEQFF.

This clonotype was detected a few times. The CDR3 sequence: CAWSVRAGVKTGELFF. As DNA, the CDR3 is TGTGCCTGGAGTGTGCGGGCGGGAGTAAAAACCGGGGAGCTGTTTTTT. The chain joins TRBV30 to TRBJ2-2; TRBD2 agrees at 7 bases. This CDR3 contains 16 residues. Germline V gives CDR1 GTSNPN, CDR2 SVGIG (reference sequence). Trimming cost V 0 bases and J 5 bases; bases outside gene matches: 9.

There are a few counts of this clonotype. The rearrangement links TRBV6-1 to TRBJ1-1; TRBD1 matches 9 bases. The CDR3 totals 16 residues. CDR1 is MNHNS and CDR2 is SASEGT in the germline V gene. V shed 5 bases, J shed 4 bases, and the junction held 11 bases outside the gene matches. The CDR3 loop reads CASSPVAGTGRTEAFF. The CDR3 DNA is TGTGCCAGCAGTCCCGTGGCCGGGACAGGGCGCACTGAAGCTTTCTTT.

This clonotype has ten or more counts. The chain recombines TRBV5-6 with TRBJ1-6; D is unresolved. This CDR3 has 14 residues. The germline V gene encodes CDR1 SGHDT and CDR2 YYEEEE. V lost 4 bases and J 6 bases, leaving 11 bases between the germline ends. Here the CDR3 DNA reads TGTGCCAGCAGCCGCACGCTGGGTAATTCACCCCTCCACTTT. Translated: CASSRTLGNSPLHF.

This clonotype has only a few counts. The rearrangement uses TRBV18 and TRBJ2-5; 7 bases are a match to TRBD1. There are 15 residues in the CDR3. Per germline, CDR1 KGHSH and CDR2 LQKENI. With V trimmed by 1 base and J by 3 bases, 5 bases remained unmatched. The CDR3 sequence is CASSPLDRVKETQYF. CDR3 DNA: TGTGCCAGCTCACCACTTGACAGGGTTAAAGAGACCCAGTACTTC.

This clonotype was picked up many times. The V gene is TRBV27, the J gene TRBJ1-4, with a tentative D call TRBD1 (5 bases). This CDR3 region has 13 residues. From germline, CDR1 is MNHEY and CDR2 SMNVEV (reference sequence). With 3 bases removed from V and 8 bases from J, the gap between germline ends came to 10 bases. The CDR3 DNA follows: TGTGCCAGCAGTTTCCGGACATACGAAAAACTGTTTTTT. Protein product: CASSFRTYEKLFF.

V usage is TRBV7-8 and J usage is TRBJ1-5, with TRBD1 identical over 7 bases. Germline CDR1 reads SGHVS; CDR2 reads FQNEAQ. The CDR3 runs 19 residues. V dropped 5 bases and J dropped 0; count of bases not matched to a gene: 16. The CDR3 nucleotides are TGTGCCAGCAGCCGAGCCGACAGGGAGAGACCATATAGCAATCAGCCCCAGCATTTT. Protein sequence: CASSRADRERPYSNQPQHF.